This T cell receptor beta chain was identified during a study of lymphopenia after photon versus proton radiotherapy. Whole-study results and caveats: Better survival with proton therapy was suggested as possible, not demonstrated. After the lymphocyte nadir, photon-treated repertoires showed oligoclonal expansion, especially of CD8+ Temra cells.

On this clone: Its antigen is not identified.

Here immunoSEQ multiplex PCR was the method, and the copy in TCRdb shows in-frame clones only, minus some. The sample lists about 70,000 clones, 85% to 95% occurring once. The material was peripheral blood, obtained from a patient treated with photon-based radiotherapy. This TCR was sampled from a woman between 35 and 50 years old with cholangiocarcinoma.

CDR3 region: CASSLRPDSYEQYF. The CDR3 nucleotides read TGCGCCAGCAGCCTCAGACCGGACTCCTACGAGCAGTACTTC. The chain joins TRBV4-1 to TRBJ2-7, with D uncertain. Between the trimmed V and J ends, which lost 4 bases and 0 bases, there was a span of 10 bases. Germline lookup yields CDR1 MGHRA and CDR2 YSYEKL. This CDR3 region has 14 residues.